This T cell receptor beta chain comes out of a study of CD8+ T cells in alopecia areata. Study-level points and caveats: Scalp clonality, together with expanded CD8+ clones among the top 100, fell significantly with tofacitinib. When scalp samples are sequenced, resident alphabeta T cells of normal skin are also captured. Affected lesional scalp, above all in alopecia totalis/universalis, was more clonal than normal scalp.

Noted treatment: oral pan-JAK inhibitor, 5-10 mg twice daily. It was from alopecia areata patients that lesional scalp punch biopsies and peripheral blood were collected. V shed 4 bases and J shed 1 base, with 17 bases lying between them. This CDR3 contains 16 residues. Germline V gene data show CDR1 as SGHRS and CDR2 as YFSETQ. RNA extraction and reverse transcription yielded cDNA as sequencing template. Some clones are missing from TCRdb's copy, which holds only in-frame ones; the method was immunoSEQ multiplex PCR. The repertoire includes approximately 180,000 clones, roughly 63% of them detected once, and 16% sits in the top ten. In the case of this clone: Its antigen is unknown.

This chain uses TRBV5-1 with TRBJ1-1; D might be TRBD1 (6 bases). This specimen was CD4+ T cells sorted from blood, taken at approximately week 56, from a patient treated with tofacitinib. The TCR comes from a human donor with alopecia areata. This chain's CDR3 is CASSLNIGTPNTEAFF. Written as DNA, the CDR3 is TGCGCCAGCAGCCTAAATATCGGGACACCGAACACTGAAGCTTTCTTT.